A single sample is the source of the 27 T cell receptor beta chains below, sequenced in a study of human T cells and chemical hapten exposure. The time point is: pre-sensitization, week 0. Treatment here: therapeutic diphenylcyclopropenone sensitization with weekly scalp DPC. TCRdb redid the calling of the RACE reads with MiXCR, one entry per CDR3 protein. The sample contains about 120,000 distinct CDR3 sequences, 13% of which appear only once. The sequenced sample was whole blood, obtained in connection with sensitization to the hapten diphenylcyclopropenone (DPC). These receptors came from a young woman with alopecia areata. Some clones in this sample may be carry-over from other donors' samples.

The chain is built from TRBV6-6 and TRBJ2-5, with 7 bases fitting TRBD1. In germline, CDR1 is MNHNY, CDR2 SVGAGI (reference sequence). This CDR3 is built from 14 residues. V lost 7 bases, J lost 4 bases, and 9 bases stayed unmatched. CDR3 DNA: TGTGCCAGCACCTCCCAACAGGGGACAGAGACCCAGTACTTC. Its protein is CASTSQQGTETQYF.

The CDR3 loop is CASSLWGPSSGNTIYF. DNA for the CDR3: TGTGCCAGCAGTTTATGGGGACCGTCCTCTGGAAACACCATATATTTT. The V gene is TRBV28, the J gene TRBJ1-3; a possible D gene is TRBD1 (5 bases). The CDR3 totals 16 residues. The germline V gene has CDR1 MDHEN and CDR2 SYDVKM. The V and J ends lost 0 bases and 0 bases respectively, with 9 bases between them. Drawing the rest from reference TRBV28 and TRBJ1-3, the complete variable domain is DVKVTQSSRYLVKRTGEKVFLECVQDMDHENMFWYRQDPGLGLRLIYFSYDVKMKEKGDIPEGYSVSREKKERFSLILESASTNQTSMYLCASSLWGPSSGNTIYFGEGSWLTVV.

This clonotype has ten or more counts. This chain links TRBV12-3 or TRBV12-4 with TRBJ2-3, with 11 bases aligning to TRBD1. The CDR3 contains 14 residues. With V trimmed by 5 bases and J by 3 bases, 1 base remained unmatched. The CDR3 coding sequence is TGTGCCAGCAGTCGGGACAGGGGGACAGATACGCAGTATTTT. Translating gives CASSRDRGTDTQYF.

The chain links TRBV6-6 to TRBJ2-5; TRBD2 aligns across 11 bases. Germline V gene lookup returns CDR1 MNHNY and CDR2 SVGAGI (reference sequence). CDR3 size: 16 residues. J lost 4 bases, V lost 6 bases, and 10 bases had no gene match. This chain's CDR3 is CASRPSTSGVGETQYF. CDR3 bases: TGTGCCAGCAGGCCATCGACTAGCGGGGTTGGAGAGACCCAGTACTTC.

The chain recombines TRBV2 with TRBJ2-1; D perhaps matches TRBD2 (6 bases). This CDR3 has 13 residues. Trimming cost V 4 bases and J 9 bases, with 13 bases left between them. The germline CDR1 and CDR2 sequences are SNHLY and FYNNEI. CDR3 residues: CASSALDGGEQFF. The CDR3 DNA reads TGTGCCAGCAGTGCCTTAGACGGGGGTGAGCAGTTCTTC. The full variable domain, rest sourced from reference TRBV2 and TRBJ2-1, is EPEVTQTPSHQVTQMGQEVILRCVPISNHLYFYWYRQILGQKVEFLVSFYNNEISEKSEIFDDQFSVERPDGSNFTLKIRSTKLEDSAMYFCASSALDGGEQFFGPGTRLTVL.

This clonotype was observed at least ten times. The J gene is TRBJ1-5, the V gene TRBV5-5; D is uncertain. The CDR3 runs to 15 residues. CDR1 SGHKS and CDR2 YYEKEE come from the germline V gene (reference sequence). V was clipped by 0 bases and J by 9 bases, with 16 bases between them. In DNA, the CDR3 is TGTGCCAGCAGCTTGGGTCGGACTCCCCGAGGGCCCCAGCATTTT. Translating it yields CASSLGRTPRGPQHF.

The table lists this clonotype with a few counts. Here the CDR3 DNA reads TGTGCCAGTAGTATAGTGGTGGGGACAGGCGCCTTCTACGAGCAGTACTTC. It is translated as CASSIVVGTGAFYEQYF. This chain connects TRBV19 to TRBJ2-7; TRBD1 matches 8 bases. The germline CDR1 and CDR2 sequences are LNHDA and SQIVND (reference sequence). The CDR3 loop spans 17 amino acids. Trimming cost V 1 base and J 3 bases; bases outside gene matches: 11.

This chain connects TRBV7-2 to TRBJ2-2; TRBD2 aligns across 10 bases. This CDR3 has 17 amino acids. Germline CDR1 reads SGHTA; CDR2 reads FQGNSA. V trimming: 0 bases; J trimming: 4 bases; junction bases outside the gene matches: 5. The CDR3 loop reads CASSLAGLAGVTGELFF. CDR3 DNA: TGTGCCAGCAGCTTAGCTGGGCTAGCGGGGGTCACCGGGGAGCTGTTTTTT.

This chain links TRBV6-5 with TRBJ1-2, with 7 bases aligning to TRBD1. CDR3 length equals 14 residues. CDR1 MNHEY and CDR2 SVGAGI come from the germline V gene. Trimming removed 6 bases from V and 5 bases from J; junction bases left unmatched: 9. CDR3 protein: CASSRDSAPYGYTF. In nucleotides, the CDR3 is TGTGCCAGCAGCCGGGACAGCGCCCCTTATGGCTACACCTTC.

The chain has TRBV7-9 and TRBJ1-6, with unresolved D. V was pared by 4 bases and J by 8 bases, with 6 bases between. Germline CDR1 and CDR2: SEHNR and FQNEAQ (reference sequence). This CDR3 is built from 12 residues. The chain's CDR3 is CASSSLYSPLHF. In nucleotides, the CDR3 is TGTGCCAGCAGCTCCTTGTATTCACCCCTCCACTTT.

The table lists this clonotype with a few counts. The chain joins TRBV29-1 to TRBJ1-1; D gene uncertain. In germline, CDR1 is SQVTM, CDR2 ANQGSEA. The CDR3 spans 13 residues. V lost 6 bases and J 1 base, leaving 12 bases between the germline ends. DNA of the CDR3: TGCAGCGTATACGGTCGGGGGAACACTGAAGCTTTCTTT. Translating gives CSVYGRGNTEAFF.

Ten or more counts support this clonotype. V is TRBV20-1 and J is TRBJ2-5; D perhaps matches TRBD2 (6 bases). Germline lookup yields CDR1 DFQATT and CDR2 SNEGSKA (reference sequence). V was clipped by 5 bases and J by 1 base, with 11 bases between them. This CDR3 spans 13 amino acids. This CDR3 is CSASIAVQETQYF. CDR3 bases: TGCAGTGCTTCCATAGCGGTCCAAGAGACCCAGTACTTC.

This clonotype was detected a few times. The chain has TRBV7-9 and TRBJ2-5; D might be TRBD1 or TRBD2, each matching 5 bases. This CDR3 comprises 14 residues. From germline, CDR1 is SEHNR and CDR2 FQNEAQ (reference sequence). With 6 bases removed from V and 5 bases from J, the gap between germline ends came to 16 bases. The CDR3 DNA sequence: TGTGCCAGCAGGCGAGTAGCGACAGACGAGACCCAGTACTTC. It specifies CASRRVATDETQYF.

The rearrangement links TRBV7-2 to TRBJ2-3; TRBD1 agrees at 8 bases. The V gene end was trimmed by 4 bases and the J gene end by 4 bases; junction bases not matched to a gene: 4. This CDR3 contains 14 residues. Per the germline V gene, CDR1 is SGHTA and CDR2 is FQGNSA. The CDR3 loop reads CASSSGQVADTQYF. The CDR3 region has the DNA TGTGCCAGCAGCTCGGGACAGGTCGCAGATACGCAGTATTTT.

This clonotype was found many times. This rearrangement joins TRBV7-9 to TRBJ2-7; 7 bases align to TRBD1. Germline loops: CDR1 SEHNR, CDR2 FQNEAQ (reference sequence). Losses at the gene ends were 5 bases for V and 2 bases for J; bases not matched to a gene: 9. This CDR3 is built from 15 residues. CDR3 sequence: CASSAPGQATYEQYF. As DNA, the CDR3 is TGTGCCAGCAGCGCGCCCGGACAGGCCACCTACGAGCAGTACTTC.

This clonotype has a count of ten or more. The V gene is TRBV20-1, the J gene TRBJ2-2, with D perhaps TRBD1 (6 bases). Germline assignment: CDR1 DFQATT and CDR2 SNEGSKA (reference sequence). The CDR3 length is 16 residues. V was cut by 0 bases and J by 0 bases, with 11 bases left in between. CDR3 nucleotides: TGCAGTGCTAGAGATCCGCGACAGGCGAACACCGGGGAGCTGTTTTTT. Translated: CSARDPRQANTGELFF.

This clonotype was detected ten times or more. V usage is TRBV11-2 and J usage is TRBJ2-1; no firm D call. Germline assignment: CDR1 SGHAT and CDR2 FQNNGV. V was trimmed by 1 base and J by 7 bases, leaving 11 bases between them. CDR3 length: 14 residues. CDR3 in DNA: TGTGCCAGCAGCTTAGTTCCTAACCCGAATGAGCAGTTCTTC. It is translated as CASSLVPNPNEQFF.

This clonotype was detected ten times or more. The chain links TRBV20-1 to TRBJ1-1; 8 bases agree with TRBD1. Germline values: CDR1 DFQATT, CDR2 SNEGSKA (reference sequence). V was clipped by 0 bases and J by 1 base; unmatched bases: 1. The CDR3 runs 14 residues. The CDR3 DNA is TGCAGTGCTAGAGATGGGACAGGGAACACTGAAGCTTTCTTT. The encoded protein is CSARDGTGNTEAFF.

A few counts support this clonotype. The chain links TRBV11-2 to TRBJ1-3; D gene unclear. Germline V gene sequence: CDR1 SGHAT, CDR2 FQNNGV. The V end lost 4 bases, the J end lost 4 bases, and 14 bases lay between the germline ends. The CDR3 is made up of 15 amino acids. The CDR3 region has the DNA TGTGCCAGCAGCTCTGAGACCAATCCAGGAAACACCATATATTTT. Its protein is CASSSETNPGNTIYF.

CDR3 sequence reads: CASSRDPTAGELFF. DNA of the CDR3: TGTGCCAGCAGCCGGGACCCCACGGCCGGGGAGCTGTTTTTT. This chain uses TRBV6-2 or TRBV6-3 with TRBJ2-2; the D call may be TRBD1 or TRBD2 (5 bases each). The V end lost 6 bases, the J end lost 6 bases, and 14 bases lay between the germline ends. This CDR3 has 14 amino acids. Germline V gene data show CDR1 as MNHEY and CDR2 as SVGEGT.

This clonotype was observed many times. V usage is TRBV4-3 and J usage is TRBJ2-2; D is possibly TRBD1 or TRBD2 (7 bases each). This CDR3 region has 18 residues. Germline V gene sequence: CDR1 LGHNA, CDR2 YSLEER. Trimming cost V 4 bases and J 0 bases, with 18 bases left between them. The CDR3 is CASSLTAGGAANTGELFF. Here the CDR3 DNA reads TGCGCCAGCAGCCTCACGGCAGGGGGGGCCGCGAACACCGGGGAGCTGTTTTTT.

This clonotype was seen more than once but under ten times. CDR3 bases: TGTGCCAGCAGCCAAGATTTAGCGGGGGGTTATACGCAGTATTTT. Its translation: CASSQDLAGGYTQYF. The rearrangement uses TRBV3-1 and TRBJ2-3; 10 nucleotides match TRBD2. The junction had 4 bases not matched to a gene; V was cut back by 0 bases and J by 7 bases. Germline V CDR1 and CDR2: LGHDT, YNNKEL (reference sequence). CDR3 size: 15 residues.

For this clonotype: A much larger clone differs from this one at a single base, so this may be a read error. CDR3 coding DNA: TGCAGTGCTACGGGACTAGCGGGGGGCCGAAGCTCCTACAATGTGCAGTTCTTC. Residues: CSATGLAGGRSSYNVQFF. The V gene is TRBV20-1, the J gene TRBJ2-1, with 15 bases aligning to TRBD2. This CDR3 has 18 residues. The V gene's germline CDR1 is DFQATT and CDR2 SNEGSKA (reference sequence).

This clonotype has more than one count but fewer than ten. This chain links TRBV20-1 with TRBJ1-3; the D is unclear. The CDR3 is 15 amino acids. V was clipped by 3 bases and J by 2 bases, with 14 bases between them. CDR1 DFQATT and CDR2 SNEGSKA come from the germline V gene (reference sequence). The CDR3 spells CSASTRSWTGNTIYF. DNA of the CDR3: TGCAGTGCTAGTACCAGGAGTTGGACTGGAAACACCATATATTTT.

This clonotype was recorded at least ten times. V and J are TRBV28 and TRBJ1-5; no reliable D call. Germline V gives CDR1 MDHEN, CDR2 SYDVKM. This CDR3 is 12 amino acids long. Deletions cut 6 bases from V and 10 bases from J, with 13 bases between. The CDR3 bases are TGTGCCAGCAGCTCAGGTGGAGGCCCCCAGCATTTT. Translating it yields CASSSGGGPQHF.

This clonotype was seen a few times. The chain recombines TRBV7-8 with TRBJ1-1; D possibly corresponds to TRBD1 (6 bases). Germline V lookup: CDR1 SGHVS, CDR2 FQNEAQ. The CDR3 has 12 amino acids. V lost 5 bases and J lost 10, with 14 bases in between. The CDR3 bases are TGTGCCAGCAGCCACCCGAGGGGGGCAGCTTTCTTT. Encoded protein: CASSHPRGAAFF.

V usage is TRBV6-2 or TRBV6-3 and J usage is TRBJ2-7; D not resolved. The length of the CDR3 is 13 residues. The germline V gene has CDR1 MNHEY and CDR2 SVGEGT. The V gene lost 2 bases and the J gene lost 5 bases, with 10 bases spanning the gap. DNA for the CDR3: TGTGCCAGCAGTTACACGTCCGGCGACGAGCAGTACTTC. Protein sequence: CASSYTSGDEQYF.